This T cell receptor beta chain was observed in a study of blood T cell repertoires in COVID-19. The overall study: Sites across the United States, Italy and Spain contributed samples from acute and convalescent COVID-19. In each case, the material was cDNA or gDNA derived from T cells, B-cell-depleted T cells, or PBMCs.

Unmatched junction bases numbered 3, after V lost 4 bases and J lost 3 bases. Germline V gives CDR1 MNHEY, CDR2 SVGAGI. The CDR3 has 15 residues. Generated by immunoSEQ multiplex PCR, the TCRdb table keeps only in-frame clones and is missing some. The sample contains tens of thousands of clones, roughly nine tenths of which appear only once. This rearrangement joins TRBV6-5 to TRBJ1-1; 12 bases agree with TRBD1. Sequencing was carried out using peripheral blood. The clonotype was recovered from an older man with acute or convalescent COVID-19. The CDR3 protein is CASSWDRGRDTEAFF. CDR3 in DNA: TGTGCCAGCAGTTGGGACAGGGGGCGCGACACTGAAGCTTTCTTT.